These 23 T cell receptor beta chains came from one sample sequenced in a study of Ad26.COV2.S vaccination and SARS-CoV-2 variants. This sample's treatment: around 19 received Ad26.COV2.S at low or high dose, single or two shots; 5 received placebo; per-sample allocation not given. Specimen acquisition occurred on day 63 following the initial vaccine or placebo injection. Repertoires were generated with immunoSEQ multiplex PCR, while TCRdb's copy carries only in-frame clones and drops some. The sample shows about 480,000 clones, around 90% of them seen only once. The input for sequencing was peripheral blood, taken in a trial of Ad26.COV2.S vaccine versus placebo. These receptors were obtained from a person between 18 and 59 years old who received the Ad26.COV2.S COVID-19 vaccine or a placebo.

V is TRBV15 and J is TRBJ1-1; D is unresolved. The CDR3 consists of 12 residues. V was clipped by 2 bases and J by 2 bases, with 3 bases between them. Germline CDR1 is LNHNV and CDR2 is YYDKDF (reference sequence). The CDR3 coding sequence is TGTGCCACCAGCAGAACTAACACTGAAGCTTTCTTT. This sequence encodes CATSRTNTEAFF.

V and J are TRBV25-1 and TRBJ2-1; possible D gene TRBD1, 6 bases. This CDR3 spans 15 amino acids. Trimming cost V 2 bases and J 7 bases, with 15 bases left between them. In germline, CDR1 is MGHDK, CDR2 SYGVNS. CDR3 nucleotide sequence: TGTGCCAGCAGTGAACAAGGGCTGAGGGGGAATGAGCAGTTCTTC. This encodes CASSEQGLRGNEQFF.

V gene TRBV11-3 combines with J gene TRBJ1-1, with TRBD1 matching 11 bases. The CDR3 contains 15 residues. The ends lost 1 base at V and 4 bases at J; junction bases unmatched: 2. The V gene's germline CDR1 is SGHNT and CDR2 YENEEA. This chain's CDR3 is CASSLGGQGGTEAFF. Written as DNA, the CDR3 is TGTGCCAGCAGCTTAGGGGGACAGGGGGGCACTGAAGCTTTCTTT.

This clone was detected ten times or more. This chain uses TRBV7-9 with TRBJ1-1, with D unresolved. Germline V lookup: CDR1 SEHNR, CDR2 FQNEAQ (reference sequence). The CDR3 has 14 amino acids. V lost 5 bases and J 1 base, leaving 11 bases between the germline ends. As DNA, the CDR3 is TGTGCCAGCAGCCAACACACGGCGAACACTGAAGCTTTCTTT. Translation gives CASSQHTANTEAFF.

The chain uses TRBV11-3 and TRBJ2-2; 9 bases map to TRBD1. J lost 3 bases, V lost 6 bases, and 5 bases had no gene match. The CDR3 is made up of 15 amino acids. The germline gives CDR1 SGHNT, CDR2 YENEEA. The CDR3 region is CASSEWTGDTGELFF. CDR3 coding DNA: TGTGCCAGCAGTGAATGGACAGGGGACACCGGGGAGCTGTTTTTT.

This chain's CDR3 is CASSVPAGRSGRASPPPRETQYF. The CDR3 DNA follows: TGTGCCAGCAGTGTCCCCGCCGGTCGTAGCGGGAGGGCCAGCCCGCCTCCGCGCGAGACCCAGTACTTC. The genes are TRBV2 and TRBJ2-5; 11 positions match TRBD2. The junction had 30 bases not matched to a gene; V was cut back by 4 bases and J by 5 bases. The CDR3 covers 23 residues. Germline V gives CDR1 SNHLY, CDR2 FYNNEI.

This chain connects TRBV5-1 to TRBJ2-1; D is unclear. This CDR3 comprises 11 residues. The germline V gene has CDR1 SGHRS and CDR2 YFSETQ. V was clipped by 3 bases and J by 5 bases, with 3 bases between them. As DNA, the CDR3 is TGCGCCAGCAGCTGGGACAATGAGCAGTTCTTC. It specifies CASSWDNEQFF. The whole variable domain, filled in from reference TRBV5-1 and TRBJ2-1, reads KAGVTQTPRYLIKTRGQQVTLSCSPISGHRSVSWYQQTPGQGLQFLFEYFSETQRNKGNFPGRFSGRQFSNSRSEMNVSTLELGDSALYLCASSWDNEQFFGPGTRLTVL.

The rearrangement uses TRBV3-1 (or the pseudogene TRBV3-2) and TRBJ1-5; a weak D match, TRBD1 (5 bases). Germline lookup yields CDR1 LGHDT and CDR2 YNNKEL (reference sequence). CDR3 length: 18 amino acids. The ends were cut back, 1 base at V and 1 base at J, with 17 bases in the middle. For the CDR3, the DNA is TGTGCCAGCAGCCAAGCAATTCGACGGGACTGCAGCAATCAGCCCCAGCATTTT. This sequence encodes CASSQAIRRDCSNQPQHF.

This chain connects TRBV5-1 to TRBJ2-1; TRBD2 matches at 8 bases. The V segment lost 3 bases and the J segment 1 base; nucleotides outside the gene matches: 3. CDR1 is SGHRS, CDR2 YFSETQ, per germline. This CDR3 comprises 15 residues. CDR3 in DNA: TGCGCCAGCAGCTCGGGACTAGAATCCTACAATGAGCAGTTCTTC. As protein: CASSSGLESYNEQFF.

The chain employs TRBV19 and TRBJ2-1; the D call may be TRBD1 or TRBD2 (6 bases each). The CDR3 runs to 15 residues. With 3 bases removed from V and 1 base from J, the gap between germline ends came to 10 bases. The germline V gene has CDR1 LNHDA and CDR2 SQIVND (reference sequence). The CDR3 DNA follows: TGTGCCAGTAGTATGGGGGGCCGATCCTACAATGAGCAGTTCTTC. It encodes CASSMGGRSYNEQFF.

The genes are TRBV5-1 and TRBJ2-2; D may be TRBD1 (6 bases). The CDR3 has 15 amino acids. Germline V gives CDR1 SGHRS, CDR2 YFSETQ. V was shortened by 3 bases and J by 6 bases, with 15 bases between the two germline ends. The DNA of the CDR3 is TGCGCCAGCAGCTACCAGGGGCAAGGGGCCGGGGAGCTGTTTTTT. Its protein product is CASSYQGQGAGELFF.

The rearrangement joins TRBV11-3 to TRBJ2-1, with 12 positions matching TRBD2. CDR1 and CDR2 from the germline V gene are SGHNT and YENEEA. This CDR3 is 19 amino acids long. V trimming: 1 base; J trimming: 7 bases; junction bases outside the gene matches: 14. The CDR3 spells CASSLGLAGDQNFGNEQFF. CDR3 DNA sequence: TGTGCCAGCAGCTTAGGACTAGCGGGAGATCAGAATTTCGGGAATGAGCAGTTCTTC.

The chain employs TRBV15 and TRBJ1-6; D unresolved. Germline CDR1 is LNHNV and CDR2 is YYDKDF (reference sequence). Trimming removed 1 base from V and 10 bases from J, with 5 bases in between. The CDR3 totals 12 residues. This CDR3 is CATSRGVSPLHF. CDR3 coding DNA: TGTGCCACCAGCAGAGGAGTCTCACCCCTCCACTTT.

The chain has TRBV24-1 and TRBJ1-5, with no clear D. CDR1 and CDR2 (germline): KGHDR, SFDVKD. V was pared by 5 bases and J by 0 bases, with 7 bases between. The CDR3 totals 14 residues. The CDR3, as DNA: TGTGCCACCAGTGGCGGGTATAGCAATCAGCCCCAGCATTTT. This translates into CATSGGYSNQPQHF.

This chain links TRBV28 with TRBJ2-4; tentative D call: TRBD1 (6 bases). The CDR3 contains 14 residues. Germline V gene lookup returns CDR1 MDHEN and CDR2 SYDVKM. Trimming took 6 bases from V and 3 from J, leaving 12 bases between them. CDR3 nucleotides: TGTGCCAGCAGCCCCGGGACAATCAAAAACATTCAGTACTTC. Amino acid sequence: CASSPGTIKNIQYF.

The J gene is TRBJ2-2, the V gene TRBV4-2, with D perhaps matching TRBD2 (6 bases). The CDR3 runs to 17 residues. Germline loops: CDR1 LGHNA, CDR2 YNFKEQ. V lost 0 bases and J 0 bases, leaving 11 bases between the germline ends. The CDR3 loop is CASSQDRVAANTGELFF. As DNA, the CDR3 is TGTGCCAGCAGCCAAGATCGGGTAGCGGCGAACACCGGGGAGCTGTTTTTT.

The chain is built from TRBV3-1 (or the pseudogene TRBV3-2) and TRBJ1-6; D unresolved. Germline CDR1 and CDR2: LGHDT and YNNKEL (reference sequence). V was cut by 8 bases and J by 9 bases, with 20 bases left in between. CDR3 size: 15 residues. The CDR3 region has the DNA TGTGCCAGCTCCTCAAGGGTCGGGGTCGTTTCACCCCTCCACTTT. Protein sequence: CASSSRVGVVSPLHF.

The chain is built from TRBV6-5 and TRBJ2-1; 9 positions match TRBD2. The germline gives CDR1 MNHEY, CDR2 SVGAGI. Unmatched junction bases numbered 6, after V lost 5 bases and J lost 13 bases. The CDR3 length is 12 residues. The CDR3: CASSPGSGRQFF. DNA for the CDR3: TGTGCCAGCAGTCCCGGTAGCGGGAGACAGTTCTTC.

CDR3 in DNA: TGTGCCAGCAGTTCGGGACTAGGCTCCTACGAGCAGTACTTC. Amino acids: CASSSGLGSYEQYF. The genes are TRBV6-5 and TRBJ2-7, with 8 bases lining up with TRBD2. V lost 4 bases and J lost 0; bases outside the gene matches: 2. The CDR3 sequence is 14 residues long. Germline loops: CDR1 MNHEY, CDR2 SVGAGI.

This chain links TRBV19 with TRBJ2-6; D might be TRBD2 (6 bases). Germline values: CDR1 LNHDA, CDR2 SQIVND (reference sequence). The CDR3 totals 16 residues. V lost 7 bases and J lost 4, with 17 bases in between. DNA for the CDR3: TGTGCCAGTACTAGCGTGGACTCACCCGGGGCCAACGTCCTGACTTTC. Amino acids: CASTSVDSPGANVLTF.

This rearrangement joins TRBV19 to TRBJ1-2; TRBD1 matches at 7 bases. Germline V gene sequence: CDR1 LNHDA, CDR2 SQIVND (reference sequence). CDR3 length: 11 amino acids. The junction had 3 bases not matched to a gene; V was cut back by 4 bases and J by 10 bases. CDR3 protein: CASSTTGDYTF. For the CDR3, the DNA is TGTGCCAGTAGTACAACAGGGGACTACACCTTC. The variable domain in full, with the rest retrieved from reference TRBV19 and TRBJ1-2, is DGGITQSPKYLFRKEGQNVTLSCEQNLNHDAMYWYRQDPGQGLRLIYYSQIVNDFQKGDIAEGYSVSREKKESFPLTVTSAQKNPTAFYLCASSTTGDYTFGSGTRLTVV.

V usage is TRBV7-9 and J usage is TRBJ1-4, with D unclear. Deletions cut 1 base from V and 8 bases from J, with 14 bases between. The CDR3 covers 15 residues. Germline V gene sequence: CDR1 SEHNR, CDR2 FQNEAQ (reference sequence). Written as DNA, the CDR3 is TGTGCCAGCAGCTTAGACCGGGAGGTGGACGAAAAACTGTTTTTT. It yields the protein CASSLDREVDEKLFF. The full variable domain, rest sourced from reference TRBV7-9 and TRBJ1-4, is DTGVSQNPRHKITKRGQNVTFRCDPISEHNRLYWYRQTLGQGPEFLTYFQNEAQLEKSRLLSDRFSAERPKGSFSTLEIQRTEQGDSAMYLCASSLDREVDEKLFFGSGTQLSVL.

The V gene is TRBV28, the J gene TRBJ2-5; D might be TRBD1 (5 bases). The CDR3 extends over 14 amino acids. Trimming shortened V by 6 bases and J by 2 bases, and 13 bases separated the two germline ends. In germline, CDR1 is MDHEN, CDR2 SYDVKM. The CDR3 here is CASSVPQGQETQYF. In DNA form, the CDR3 reads TGTGCCAGCAGCGTACCCCAGGGACAAGAGACCCAGTACTTC.